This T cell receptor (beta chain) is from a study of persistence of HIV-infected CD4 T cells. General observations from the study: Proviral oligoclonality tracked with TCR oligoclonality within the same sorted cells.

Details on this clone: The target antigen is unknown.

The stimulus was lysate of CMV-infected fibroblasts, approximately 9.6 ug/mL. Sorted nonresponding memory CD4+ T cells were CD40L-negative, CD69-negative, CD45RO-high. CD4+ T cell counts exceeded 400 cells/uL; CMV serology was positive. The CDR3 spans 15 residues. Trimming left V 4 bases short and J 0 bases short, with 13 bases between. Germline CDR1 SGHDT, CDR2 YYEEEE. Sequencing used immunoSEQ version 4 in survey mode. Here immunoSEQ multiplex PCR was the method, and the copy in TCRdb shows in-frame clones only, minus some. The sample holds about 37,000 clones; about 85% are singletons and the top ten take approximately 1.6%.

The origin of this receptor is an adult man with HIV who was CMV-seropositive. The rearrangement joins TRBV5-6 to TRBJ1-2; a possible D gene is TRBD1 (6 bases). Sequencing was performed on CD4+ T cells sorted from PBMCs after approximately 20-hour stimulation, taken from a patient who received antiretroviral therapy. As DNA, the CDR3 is TGTGCCAGCAGCAGCAGGGGACTAGCTAACTATGGCTACACCTTC. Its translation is CASSSRGLANYGYTF.